A single sample gave rise to the 31 T cell receptor beta chains below, sequenced in a study of resident and recirculating memory T cells in vitiligo. Sequenced by immunoSEQ multiplex PCR; TCRdb stores in-frame clones only, minus some. Seen here are 70,000 to 95,000 clones, under 95% observed once, and the top ten hold about 5%. Sample: blood. These receptors all come from a male donor with vitiligo.

This clone was detected a few times. This sequence joins TRBV10-3 and TRBJ2-5, with 14 bases matching TRBD2. CDR3 length: 16 residues. CDR1 and CDR2 from the germline V gene are ENHRY and SYGVKD. V lost 10 bases and J lost 5; bases outside the gene matches: 12. In DNA, the CDR3 is TGTGCCACCGAGCCGGGACTAGCGGGAGTTGGGGAGACCCAGTACTTC. Protein sequence: CATEPGLAGVGETQYF.

The chain carries TRBV11-2 and TRBJ2-7; unclear D gene. From germline, CDR1 is SGHAT and CDR2 FQNNGV. This CDR3 contains 13 residues. Between the trimmed V and J ends, which lost 6 bases and 3 bases, there was a span of 12 bases. CDR3: CASRSSRRYEQYF. The CDR3 DNA reads as TGTGCCAGCAGGAGTAGCCGCCGCTACGAGCAGTACTTC.

This clone has just one count. The chain joins TRBV30 to TRBJ1-5; tentative D call: TRBD1 (5 bases). Trimming took off 5 bases at V and 0 bases at J, with 8 bases between the two ends. This CDR3 spans 13 amino acids. CDR1 is GTSNPN and CDR2 is SVGIG in the germline V gene (reference sequence). CDR3 sequence: CAWSGNSNQPQHF. In DNA, the CDR3 is TGTGCCTGGTCAGGGAATAGCAATCAGCCCCAGCATTTT.

V gene TRBV27 combines with J gene TRBJ1-4; TRBD1 matches at 7 bases. J lost 6 bases, V lost 6 bases, and 10 bases had no gene match. The CDR3 has 15 residues. Germline values: CDR1 MNHEY, CDR2 SMNVEV (reference sequence). CDR3 sequence (DNA): TGTGCCAGCAGCCGGTCCGGGACAGCTCATGAAAAACTGTTTTTT. It codes for CASSRSGTAHEKLFF.

The gene calls are TRBV5-1 and TRBJ1-1; D gene uncertain. Germline assignment: CDR1 SGHRS and CDR2 YFSETQ. Trimming removed 5 bases at V and 0 bases at J, with 5 bases between. CDR3 length: 12 amino acids. The CDR3 spells CASSELNTEAFF. The DNA of the CDR3 is TGCGCCAGCAGTGAGTTGAACACTGAAGCTTTCTTT.

This chain joins TRBV5-1 and TRBJ1-2; no reliable D call. V was trimmed by 0 bases and J by 0 bases, leaving 9 bases between them. The CDR3 spans 15 residues. Germline V CDR1 and CDR2: SGHRS, YFSETQ. In nucleotides, the CDR3 is TGCGCCAGCAGCTTGGTGTCGGAGCCTAACTATGGCTACACCTTC. Its translation is CASSLVSEPNYGYTF.

This clone came up a few times. V and J are TRBV6-5 and TRBJ1-3, with D perhaps TRBD1 (6 bases). This CDR3 contains 15 residues. Germline CDR1 reads MNHEY; CDR2 reads SVGAGI. The V end lost 5 bases, the J end lost 0 bases, and 11 bases lay between the germline ends. The CDR3, as DNA: TGTGCCAGCAGTCTCCAGGGGCACTCTGGAAACACCATATATTTT. It yields the protein CASSLQGHSGNTIYF.

The V call is TRBV6-4, the J call TRBJ2-3, with TRBD2 identical over 7 bases. Germline V lookup: CDR1 MRHNA, CDR2 SNTAGT. The CDR3 has 15 residues. J gave up 4 bases and V 0 bases, and 4 bases lay outside the gene matches. The CDR3 nucleotides read TGTGCCAGCAGTGACTCGTCGGGAGGACCAGATACGCAGTATTTT. Encoded protein: CASSDSSGGPDTQYF.

This rearrangement joins TRBV4-3 to TRBJ2-3; D remains unclear. CDR3 length equals 14 residues. Germline V gene lookup returns CDR1 LGHNA and CDR2 YSLEER. V lost 0 bases to trimming and J lost 0 bases, with 4 bases between them. The chain's CDR3 is CASSQDVSTDTQYF. As DNA, the CDR3 is TGCGCCAGCAGCCAAGACGTTAGCACAGATACGCAGTATTTT.

The genes are TRBV4-1 and TRBJ1-2; perhaps TRBD1 as D (5 bases). The CDR3 runs to 16 residues. The V end was cut by 4 bases, the J end by 4 bases, with 19 bases between. Germline V gives CDR1 MGHRA, CDR2 YSYEKL. The CDR3 coding sequence is TGCGCCAGCAGCCCCGCCCAGGGTGGTATGGGCTATGGCTACACCTTC. Amino acid sequence: CASSPAQGGMGYGYTF.

The J gene is TRBJ2-5, the V gene TRBV7-3; TRBD1 matches 10 bases. The germline CDR1 and CDR2 sequences are SGHTA and FQGTGA. The CDR3 spans 18 residues. The trim removed 5 bases at V and 5 bases at J, leaving 17 bases unmatched. In DNA form, the CDR3 reads TGTGCCAGCAGCCCCCTGGACAGGGGGAGTCTGCGCGCGGAGACCCAGTACTTC. It yields the protein CASSPLDRGSLRAETQYF.

This clone has only one observation. This chain connects TRBV28 to TRBJ2-3, with 9 bases matching TRBD2. Germline CDR1 MDHEN, CDR2 SYDVKM. Trimming took 5 bases from V and 0 from J; bases not matched to a gene: 9. This CDR3 region has 17 residues. The chain's CDR3 is CASSRPTSGLSTDTQYF. The CDR3 DNA is TGTGCCAGCAGTCGACCGACTAGCGGACTGAGCACAGATACGCAGTATTTT.

The V and J genes are TRBV5-5 and TRBJ1-4; D gene unclear. The length of the CDR3 is 17 residues. The V gene lost 0 bases and the J gene lost 0 bases, with 12 bases spanning the gap. The germline gives CDR1 SGHKS, CDR2 YYEKEE (reference sequence). CDR3 bases: TGTGCCAGCAGCTTGGCCAGAGGCCCCGCAACTAATGAAAAACTGTTTTTT. The encoded protein is CASSLARGPATNEKLFF.

V and J are TRBV13 and TRBJ1-2; D not resolved. This CDR3 is built from 15 residues. Trimming pared 0 bases from V and 3 bases from J, leaving 11 bases between. Germline values: CDR1 PRHDT, CDR2 FYEKMQ (reference sequence). The CDR3 DNA reads TGTGCCAGCAGCTTAGGGTACGGGATCGACTATGGCTACACCTTC. The encoded protein is CASSLGYGIDYGYTF.

The count of this clone is one. The chain combines TRBV7-9 with TRBJ2-1, with 7 bases matching TRBD2. Germline V lookup: CDR1 SEHNR, CDR2 FQNEAQ (reference sequence). The CDR3 loop spans 19 amino acids. V was pared by 1 base and J by 0 bases, with 12 bases of the junction left unmatched. The CDR3 nucleotides read TGTGCCAGCAGCTTAGAATTACGGCTAGCGGCGAGCTCCTACAATGAGCAGTTCTTC. As protein: CASSLELRLAASSYNEQFF.

This chain joins TRBV4-1 and TRBJ2-5; D is possibly TRBD1 (6 bases). The CDR3 runs to 15 residues. Trimming removed 2 bases at V and 4 bases at J, with 14 bases between. Germline values: CDR1 MGHRA, CDR2 YSYEKL. The DNA of the CDR3 is TGCGCCAGCAGCCAACGAGCACAGGGCGGAGAGACCCAGTACTTC. It yields the protein CASSQRAQGGETQYF.

The genes are TRBV28 and TRBJ1-2; 8 nucleotides line up with TRBD1. This CDR3 is 13 amino acids long. Germline V gene lookup returns CDR1 MDHEN and CDR2 SYDVKM. Trimming removed 6 bases from V and 4 bases from J; junction bases left unmatched: 4. CDR3 nucleotides: TGTGCCAGCAGACCCACAGGGGGCTATGGCTACACCTTC. It specifies CASRPTGGYGYTF.

This chain uses TRBV6-1 with TRBJ2-2, with 8 positions matching TRBD1. CDR3 length: 17 amino acids. V shed 3 bases, J shed 6 bases, and the junction held 12 bases outside the gene matches. Germline V gives CDR1 MNHNS, CDR2 SASEGT. CDR3 coding DNA: TGTGCCAGCAGTGACACGATAACAGGGGGATATGCCGGGGAGCTGTTTTTT. This encodes CASSDTITGGYAGELFF.

The chain links TRBV6-1 to TRBJ2-5; the match to TRBD2 covers 8 bases. This CDR3 spans 15 amino acids. V trimming: 3 bases; J trimming: 5 bases; junction bases outside the gene matches: 8. Germline V lookup: CDR1 MNHNS, CDR2 SASEGT. The CDR3: CASSDGAGGKETQYF. CDR3 in DNA: TGTGCCAGCAGTGACGGGGCGGGAGGAAAGGAGACCCAGTACTTC.

CDR3 coding DNA: TGCGCCAGCAGCGTTGGATTCGGGAGGAAGAACGAGCAGTACTTC. This encodes CASSVGFGRKNEQYF. V is TRBV5-1 and J is TRBJ2-7; TRBD2 matches at 7 bases. Losses at the gene ends were 4 bases for V and 5 bases for J; bases not matched to a gene: 12. This CDR3 has 15 amino acids. Germline V gene sequence: CDR1 SGHRS, CDR2 YFSETQ.

This clone occurred once. This chain uses TRBV5-1 with TRBJ1-1, with 7 bases that match TRBD1. CDR1 is SGHRS, CDR2 YFSETQ, per germline. The V segment lost 0 bases and the J segment 5 bases; nucleotides outside the gene matches: 10. The CDR3 runs 16 residues. CDR3 protein: CASSLGRSAGGTEAFF. The CDR3 region has the DNA TGCGCCAGCAGCTTGGGCAGGTCGGCAGGGGGGACTGAAGCTTTCTTT.

The chain recombines TRBV4-3 with TRBJ2-3; D ambiguous. The germline gives CDR1 LGHNA, CDR2 YSLEER. CDR3 size: 13 residues. V was cut by 4 bases and J by 8 bases, with 13 bases left in between. This CDR3 reads CASSLTQRATQYF. In DNA form, the CDR3 reads TGCGCCAGCAGCCTTACCCAACGCGCTACGCAGTATTTT.

The chain is built from TRBV19 and TRBJ1-1, with a weak D call TRBD1 (5 bases). Germline values: CDR1 LNHDA, CDR2 SQIVND (reference sequence). This CDR3 contains 17 residues. V was clipped by 3 bases and J by 0 bases, with 17 bases between them. CDR3 loop: CASSIFHWAGMNTEAFF. The CDR3 nucleotides are TGTGCCAGTAGTATCTTTCATTGGGCAGGGATGAACACTGAAGCTTTCTTT.

The J gene is TRBJ2-3, the V gene TRBV28; D is perhaps TRBD1 (6 bases). In germline, CDR1 is MDHEN, CDR2 SYDVKM. The CDR3 covers 15 residues. V was clipped by 0 bases and J by 3 bases, with 10 bases between them. DNA of the CDR3: TGTGCCAGCAGTTTATGGGACAGCCTTACAGATACGCAGTATTTT. It yields the protein CASSLWDSLTDTQYF.

Here the CDR3 reads CASSPGTTYEQYF. CDR3 coding DNA: TGTGCCAGCAGCCCCGGGACAACCTACGAGCAGTACTTC. The chain employs TRBV5-4 and TRBJ2-7; a weak D match, TRBD1 (6 bases). Germline CDR1 SGHNT, CDR2 YYREEE (reference sequence). This CDR3 has 13 residues. V lost 4 bases, J lost 2 bases, and 10 bases lay in between.

V usage is TRBV25-1 and J usage is TRBJ2-6; D call uncertain. The V gene's germline CDR1 is MGHDK and CDR2 SYGVNS. This CDR3 is built from 16 residues. V lost 2 bases to trimming and J lost 1 base, with 9 bases between them. The CDR3 coding sequence is TGTGCCAGCAGTGAAGGTGAGAGGTCTGGGGCCAACGTCCTGACTTTC. This codes for CASSEGERSGANVLTF. Drawing the rest from reference TRBV25-1 and TRBJ2-6, the complete variable domain is EADIYQTPRYLVIGTGKKITLECSQTMGHDKMYWYQQDPGMELHLIHYSYGVNSTEKGDLSSESTVSRIRTEHFPLTLESARPSHTSQYLCASSEGERSGANVLTFGAGSRLTVL.

The chain carries TRBV7-2 and TRBJ2-7; TRBD2 matches at 9 bases. V dropped 11 bases and J dropped 5; count of bases not matched to a gene: 4. The CDR3 is made up of 11 amino acids. The germline V gene has CDR1 SGHTA and CDR2 FQGNSA. In DNA form, the CDR3 reads TGTGCCGGCGGGGGGGGTGACGAGCAGTACTTC. This sequence encodes CAGGGGDEQYF.

The CDR3, as DNA: TGTGCCAGCAGCCCCTTAGGCAGGGGCTACGAGCAGTACTTC. Its protein product is CASSPLGRGYEQYF. This chain links TRBV28 with TRBJ2-7, with TRBD1 as a possible D gene (6 bases). Trimming removed 6 bases at V and 3 bases at J, with 15 bases between. Germline V gives CDR1 MDHEN, CDR2 SYDVKM. The CDR3 contains 14 residues.

The V gene is TRBV6-5, the J gene TRBJ2-5, with 12 bases fitting TRBD2. Germline lookup yields CDR1 MNHEY and CDR2 SVGAGI. The CDR3 loop spans 15 amino acids. The V gene end was trimmed by 5 bases and the J gene end by 3 bases; junction bases not matched to a gene: 4. The CDR3 DNA reads as TGTGCCAGCAGTAATAGACTAGCGGGAGAAGAGACCCAGTACTTC. This translates into CASSNRLAGEETQYF.

V usage is TRBV19 and J usage is TRBJ1-5; a possible D gene is TRBD1 (5 bases). The germline V and J ends were trimmed by 4 bases and 4 bases, with 14 bases remaining between them. Germline CDR1 LNHDA, CDR2 SQIVND (reference sequence). CDR3 length: 15 residues. CDR3 sequence (DNA): TGTGCCAGTAGTACCCCGGCGGGACCTAATCAGCCCCAGCATTTT. This sequence encodes CASSTPAGPNQPQHF.

CDR3 sequence (DNA): TGCAGCGTTGAAGATCAGGGGTCAAAAAATACGCAGTATTTT. It yields the protein CSVEDQGSKNTQYF. This sequence joins TRBV29-1 and TRBJ2-3; D might be TRBD1 (6 bases). Trimming cost V 0 bases and J 7 bases, with 14 bases left between them. The CDR3 length is 14 residues. Germline CDR1 SQVTM, CDR2 ANQGSEA.